This TCR beta chain was captured in a study of T cells after somatic rescue of genetic block. Assay: immunoSEQ multiplex PCR; the TCRdb copy retains only in-frame clones and omits some. The sample holds 110,000 or so clones, about 90% seen once. The CDR3 has 16 amino acids. V was clipped by 4 bases and J by 7 bases, with 23 bases between them. Germline CDR1 reads SGHRS; CDR2 reads YFSETQ. In this sample, this clone turned up once. V usage is TRBV5-1 and J usage is TRBJ1-2; no clear D. The specimen sequenced was peripheral blood mononuclear cells (PBMCs). The sequence was obtained from a woman under 30. In DNA, the CDR3 is TGCGCCAGCAGCCACTTGCTCGTTAGGGCGGGTCTTGGCTACACCTTC. It specifies CASSHLLVRAGLGYTF. The full variable domain, rest sourced from reference TRBV5-1 and TRBJ1-2, is KAGVTQTPRYLIKTRGQQVTLSCSPISGHRSVSWYQQTPGQGLQFLFEYFSETQRNKGNFPGRFSGRQFSNSRSEMNVSTLELGDSALYLCASSHLLVRAGLGYTFGSGTRLTVV.